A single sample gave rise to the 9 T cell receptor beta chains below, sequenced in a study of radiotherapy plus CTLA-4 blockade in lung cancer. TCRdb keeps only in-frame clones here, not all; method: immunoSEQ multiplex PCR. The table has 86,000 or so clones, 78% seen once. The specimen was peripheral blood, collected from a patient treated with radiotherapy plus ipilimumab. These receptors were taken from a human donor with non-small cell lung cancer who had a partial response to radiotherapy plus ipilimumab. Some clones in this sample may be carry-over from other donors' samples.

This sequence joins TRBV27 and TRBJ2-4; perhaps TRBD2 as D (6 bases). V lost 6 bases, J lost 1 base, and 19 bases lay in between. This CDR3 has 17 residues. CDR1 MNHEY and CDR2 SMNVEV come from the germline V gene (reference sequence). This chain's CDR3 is CASRGLPGIQAKNIQYF. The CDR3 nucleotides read TGTGCCAGCAGGGGACTTCCAGGGATCCAGGCCAAAAACATTCAGTACTTC.

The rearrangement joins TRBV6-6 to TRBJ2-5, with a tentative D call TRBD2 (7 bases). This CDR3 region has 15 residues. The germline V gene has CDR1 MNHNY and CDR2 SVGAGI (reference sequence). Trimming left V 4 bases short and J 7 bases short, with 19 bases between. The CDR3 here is CASSSPGGRETTQYF. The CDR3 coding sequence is TGTGCCAGCAGTTCCCCGGGGGGCAGGGAGACGACCCAGTACTTC.

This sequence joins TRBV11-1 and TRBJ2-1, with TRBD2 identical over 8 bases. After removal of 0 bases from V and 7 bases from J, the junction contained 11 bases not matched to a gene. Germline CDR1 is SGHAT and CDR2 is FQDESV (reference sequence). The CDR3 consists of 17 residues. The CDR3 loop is CASSLARGGRRQNEQFF. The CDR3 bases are TGTGCCAGCAGCTTAGCGCGGGGCGGGAGGCGTCAAAATGAGCAGTTCTTC.

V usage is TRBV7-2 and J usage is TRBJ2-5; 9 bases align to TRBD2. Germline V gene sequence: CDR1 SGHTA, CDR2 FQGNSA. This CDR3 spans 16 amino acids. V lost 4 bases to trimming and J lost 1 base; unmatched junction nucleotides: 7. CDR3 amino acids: CASSSLGGGVQETQYF. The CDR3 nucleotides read TGTGCCAGCAGCTCCCTGGGCGGGGGGGTCCAAGAGACCCAGTACTTC.

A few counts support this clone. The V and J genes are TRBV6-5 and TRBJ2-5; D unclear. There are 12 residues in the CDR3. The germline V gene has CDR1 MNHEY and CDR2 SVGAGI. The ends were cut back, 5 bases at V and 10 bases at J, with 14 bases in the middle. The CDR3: CASSLERHFQYF. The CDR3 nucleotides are TGTGCCAGCAGTCTGGAAAGACACTTCCAGTACTTC.

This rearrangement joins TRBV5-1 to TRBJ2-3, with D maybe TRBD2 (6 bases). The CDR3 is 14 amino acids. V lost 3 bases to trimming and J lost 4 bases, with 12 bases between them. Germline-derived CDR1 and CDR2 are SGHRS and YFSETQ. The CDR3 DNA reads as TGCGCCAGCAGCTCCGCCGGGAGCGCAGATACGCAGTATTTT. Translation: CASSSAGSADTQYF.

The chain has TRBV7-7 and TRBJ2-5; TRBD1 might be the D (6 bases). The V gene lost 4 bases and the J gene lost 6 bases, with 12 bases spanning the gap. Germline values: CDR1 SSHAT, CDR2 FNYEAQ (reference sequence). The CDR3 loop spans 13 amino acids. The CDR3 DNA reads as TGTGCCAGCAGCTCCGGACAGAAAAAGACCCAGTACTTC. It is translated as CASSSGQKKTQYF.

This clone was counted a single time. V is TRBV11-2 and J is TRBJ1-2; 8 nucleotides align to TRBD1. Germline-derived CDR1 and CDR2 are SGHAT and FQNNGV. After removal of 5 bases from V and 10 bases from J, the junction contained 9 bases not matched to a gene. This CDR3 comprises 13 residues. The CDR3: CASSPSGTGYYTF. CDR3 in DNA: TGTGCCAGCAGCCCATCCGGGACAGGATACTACACCTTC.

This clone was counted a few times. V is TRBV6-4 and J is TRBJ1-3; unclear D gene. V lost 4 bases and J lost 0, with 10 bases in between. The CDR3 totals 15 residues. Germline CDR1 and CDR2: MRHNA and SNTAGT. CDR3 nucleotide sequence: TGTGCCAGCAGTGTGGGCAAAGTCTCTGGAAACACCATATATTTT. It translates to CASSVGKVSGNTIYF.